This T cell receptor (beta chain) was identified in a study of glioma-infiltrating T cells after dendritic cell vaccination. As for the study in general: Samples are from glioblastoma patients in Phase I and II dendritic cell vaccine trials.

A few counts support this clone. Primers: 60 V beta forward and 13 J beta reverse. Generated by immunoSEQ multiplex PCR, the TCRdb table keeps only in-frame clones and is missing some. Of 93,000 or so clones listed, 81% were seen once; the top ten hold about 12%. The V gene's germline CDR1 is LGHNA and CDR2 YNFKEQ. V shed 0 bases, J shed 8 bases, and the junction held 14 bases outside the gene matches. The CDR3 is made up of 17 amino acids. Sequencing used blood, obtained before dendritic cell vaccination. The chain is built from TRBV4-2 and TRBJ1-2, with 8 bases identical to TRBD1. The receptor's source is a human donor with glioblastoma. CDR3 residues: CASSQELGRTGIGGYTF. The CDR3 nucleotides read TGTGCCAGCAGCCAAGAATTGGGTCGGACAGGGATCGGGGGCTACACCTTC.